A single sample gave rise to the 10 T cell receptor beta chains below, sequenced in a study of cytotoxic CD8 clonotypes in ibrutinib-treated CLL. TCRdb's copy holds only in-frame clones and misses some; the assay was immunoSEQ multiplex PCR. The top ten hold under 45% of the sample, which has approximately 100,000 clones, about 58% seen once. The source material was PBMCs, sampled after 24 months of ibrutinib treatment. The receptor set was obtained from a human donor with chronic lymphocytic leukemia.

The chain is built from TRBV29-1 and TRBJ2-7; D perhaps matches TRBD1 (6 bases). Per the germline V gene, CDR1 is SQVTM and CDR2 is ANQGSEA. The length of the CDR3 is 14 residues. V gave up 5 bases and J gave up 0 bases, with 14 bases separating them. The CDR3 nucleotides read TGCAGCGTTCAAGGGACAACGGCCTCCTACGAGCAGTACTTC. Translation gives CSVQGTTASYEQYF.

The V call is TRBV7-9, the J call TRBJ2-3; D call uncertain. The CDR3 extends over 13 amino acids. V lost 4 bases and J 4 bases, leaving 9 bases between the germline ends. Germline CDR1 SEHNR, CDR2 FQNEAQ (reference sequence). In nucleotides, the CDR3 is TGTGCCAGCAGCTACCGGCAGGCAGATACGCAGTATTTT. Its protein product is CASSYRQADTQYF.

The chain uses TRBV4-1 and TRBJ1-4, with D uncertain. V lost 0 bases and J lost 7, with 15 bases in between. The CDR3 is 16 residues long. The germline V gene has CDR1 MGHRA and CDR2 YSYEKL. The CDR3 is CASSQDQYLRAEKLFF. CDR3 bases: TGCGCCAGCAGCCAAGATCAATACCTCCGGGCTGAAAAACTGTTTTTT.

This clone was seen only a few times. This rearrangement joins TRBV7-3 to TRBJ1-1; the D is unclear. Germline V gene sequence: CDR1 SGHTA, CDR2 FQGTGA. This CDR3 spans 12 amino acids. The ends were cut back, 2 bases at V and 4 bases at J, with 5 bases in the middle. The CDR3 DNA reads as TGTGCCAGCAGCTTAGGGTTCACTGAAGCTTTCTTT. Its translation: CASSLGFTEAFF.

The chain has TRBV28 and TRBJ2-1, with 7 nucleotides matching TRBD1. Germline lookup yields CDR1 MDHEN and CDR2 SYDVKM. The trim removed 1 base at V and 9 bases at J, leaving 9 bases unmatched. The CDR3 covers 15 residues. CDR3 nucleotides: TGTGCCAGCAGTTTATTGGGACAGCCCCACGGTGAGCAGTTCTTC. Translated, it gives CASSLLGQPHGEQFF. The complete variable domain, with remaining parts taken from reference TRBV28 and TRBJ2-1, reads DVKVTQSSRYLVKRTGEKVFLECVQDMDHENMFWYRQDPGLGLRLIYFSYDVKMKEKGDIPEGYSVSREKKERFSLILESASTNQTSMYLCASSLLGQPHGEQFFGPGTRLTVL.

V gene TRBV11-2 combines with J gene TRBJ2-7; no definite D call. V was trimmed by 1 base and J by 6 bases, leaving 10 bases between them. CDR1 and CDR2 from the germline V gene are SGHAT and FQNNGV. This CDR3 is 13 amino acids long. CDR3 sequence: CASSLGSGIEQYF. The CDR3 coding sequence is TGTGCCAGCAGCTTAGGGTCTGGGATCGAGCAGTACTTC.

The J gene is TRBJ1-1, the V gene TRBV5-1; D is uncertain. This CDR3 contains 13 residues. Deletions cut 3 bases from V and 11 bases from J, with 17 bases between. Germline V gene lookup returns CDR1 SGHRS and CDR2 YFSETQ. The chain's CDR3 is CASSSGFGDIAFF. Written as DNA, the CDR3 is TGCGCCAGCAGCTCTGGCTTTGGAGATATCGCTTTCTTT. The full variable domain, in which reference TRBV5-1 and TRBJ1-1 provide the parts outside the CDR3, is KAGVTQTPRYLIKTRGQQVTLSCSPISGHRSVSWYQQTPGQGLQFLFEYFSETQRNKGNFPGRFSGRQFSNSRSEMNVSTLELGDSALYLCASSSGFGDIAFFGQGTRLTVV.

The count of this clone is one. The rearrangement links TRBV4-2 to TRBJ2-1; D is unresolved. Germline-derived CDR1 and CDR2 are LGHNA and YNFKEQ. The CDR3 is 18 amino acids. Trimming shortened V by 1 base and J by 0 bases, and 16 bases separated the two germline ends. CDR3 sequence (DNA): TGTGCCAGCAGCCAAGGTCCAACAAAACTCCCCTCCTACAATGAGCAGTTCTTC. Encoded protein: CASSQGPTKLPSYNEQFF.

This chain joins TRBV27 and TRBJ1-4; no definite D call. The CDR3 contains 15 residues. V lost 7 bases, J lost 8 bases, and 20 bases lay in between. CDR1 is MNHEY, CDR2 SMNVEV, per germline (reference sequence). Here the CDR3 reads CASIPHGPRNEKLFF. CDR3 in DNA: TGTGCCAGCATCCCCCACGGGCCCAGGAACGAAAAACTGTTTTTT.

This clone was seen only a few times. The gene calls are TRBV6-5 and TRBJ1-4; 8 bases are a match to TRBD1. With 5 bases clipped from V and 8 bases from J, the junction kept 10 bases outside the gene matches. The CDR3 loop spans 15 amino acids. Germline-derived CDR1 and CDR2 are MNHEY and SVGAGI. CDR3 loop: CASSRRPDRAEKLFF. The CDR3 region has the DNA TGTGCCAGCAGTCGCCGTCCGGACAGGGCCGAAAAACTGTTTTTT.